The 2 T cell receptor beta chains reported below all come from one sample, sequenced in a study of shared clonotypes between healthy human individuals. Naivety among CD8 cells was defined by CD45RO negativity and positive CCR7 selection, thereby excluding terminally differentiated effector memory CD45RA+ cells. The repertoire was sequenced with immunoSEQ multiplex PCR; TCRdb's copy has only in-frame clones and lacks some. The repertoire holds around 1.9 million clones, about 93% seen once, with roughly 1.7% in the top ten. Source material: naive CD8+ T cells from PBMCs. Receptors originate from a man younger than 35 in good health. Some clones in this sample may be carry-over from other donors' samples.

The rearrangement uses TRBV11-2 and TRBJ1-2, with TRBD1 as a possible D gene (5 bases). Looked up from germline, CDR1 is SGHAT and CDR2 is FQNNGV. The CDR3 is 15 residues long. Trimming took 1 base from V and 6 from J, leaving 15 bases between them. The CDR3 DNA sequence: TGTGCCAGCAGCTTAGGCGGGGCCCCTTCAAATGGCTACACCTTC. The encoded protein is CASSLGGAPSNGYTF.

In this sample, this clone turned up once. The chain carries TRBV7-9 and TRBJ2-7; possible D gene TRBD1, 5 bases. This CDR3 has 16 residues. CDR1 and CDR2 (germline): SEHNR, FQNEAQ (reference sequence). Trimming removed 5 bases from V and 3 bases from J, with 20 bases in between. The CDR3 protein is CASSLSWTRDDYEQYF. CDR3 DNA sequence: TGTGCCAGCAGCCTTAGTTGGACAAGAGATGACTACGAGCAGTACTTC.